A single sample is the source of the 22 T cell receptor beta chains below, sequenced in a study of blood T cell repertoires in COVID-19. Clones were sequenced by immunoSEQ multiplex PCR, and TCRdb holds only the in-frame ones, with some missing. The sample records roughly 91,000 clones, 80% to 85% being singletons. Input material: peripheral blood. These TCRs come from a man in his sixties or seventies with active or convalescent COVID-19.

The CDR3 region has the DNA TGTGCCAGTAGTACAAGCCCCGACAGGGGGATGAAACTGTTTTTT. Its protein is CASSTSPDRGMKLFF. V gene TRBV19 combines with J gene TRBJ1-4; 9 bases map to TRBD1. From germline, CDR1 is LNHDA and CDR2 SQIVND (reference sequence). Germline trimming cut 4 bases from V and 11 bases from J; bases unmatched to any gene: 11. The CDR3 covers 15 residues.

The V gene is TRBV2, the J gene TRBJ1-5, with D hard to call. Germline V gene data show CDR1 as SNHLY and CDR2 as FYNNEI. V shed 0 bases and J shed 3 bases, with 6 bases lying between them. This CDR3 spans 14 amino acids. The CDR3 sequence: CASSEAAINQPQHF. The CDR3, as DNA: TGTGCCAGCAGTGAAGCAGCAATCAATCAGCCCCAGCATTTT.

The chain recombines TRBV6-5 with TRBJ2-7; possible D gene TRBD1, 6 bases. Between the trimmed V and J ends, which lost 5 bases and 0 bases, there was a span of 8 bases. CDR3 length equals 13 residues. Germline values: CDR1 MNHEY, CDR2 SVGAGI. DNA of the CDR3: TGTGCCAGCAGTCTGACAGGCTCCTACGAGCAGTACTTC. It yields the protein CASSLTGSYEQYF.

This clone was seen only once. This chain uses TRBV19 with TRBJ2-7; 12 bases are shared with TRBD2. Germline-derived CDR1 and CDR2 are LNHDA and SQIVND (reference sequence). V trimming: 5 bases; J trimming: 3 bases; junction bases outside the gene matches: 8. The CDR3 extends over 16 amino acids. Here the CDR3 reads CASSVTMTSGSYEQYF. The CDR3 nucleotides are TGTGCCAGTAGTGTGACGATGACTAGCGGGAGCTACGAGCAGTACTTC.

V usage is TRBV6-5 and J usage is TRBJ1-1; weak D call: TRBD1 (5 bases). The length of the CDR3 is 14 residues. Between the trimmed V and J ends, which lost 7 bases and 5 bases, there was a span of 17 bases. CDR1 and CDR2 (germline): MNHEY, SVGAGI. DNA of the CDR3: TGTGCCAGCAAGGTGGGAAACCGGGGGACTGAAGCTTTCTTT. Translation: CASKVGNRGTEAFF.

The chain recombines TRBV7-3 with TRBJ2-3; a possible D gene is TRBD1 (6 bases). The V end lost 7 bases, the J end lost 2 bases, and 16 bases lay between the germline ends. Germline values: CDR1 SGHTA, CDR2 FQGTGA. The CDR3 extends over 15 amino acids. The CDR3 spells CASTETGLPTDTQYF. CDR3 sequence (DNA): TGTGCCAGCACCGAAACAGGGTTGCCCACAGATACGCAGTATTTT.

The J gene is TRBJ1-3, the V gene TRBV2, with D uncertain. Germline CDR1 reads SNHLY; CDR2 reads FYNNEI. Trimming removed 6 bases at V and 3 bases at J, with 15 bases between. The CDR3 length is 15 residues. The CDR3 spells CASRDSRAFGNTIYF. The CDR3 DNA is TGTGCCAGCAGGGACTCAAGGGCGTTTGGAAACACCATATATTTT.

This chain uses TRBV7-2 with TRBJ2-2; TRBD2 matches 8 bases. The V gene end was trimmed by 5 bases and the J gene end by 4 bases; junction bases not matched to a gene: 6. The germline V gene has CDR1 SGHTA and CDR2 FQGNSA. The CDR3 is made up of 15 amino acids. The CDR3 here is CASSRAGAFTGELFF. CDR3 bases: TGTGCCAGCAGCAGAGCGGGGGCGTTCACCGGGGAGCTGTTTTTT.

The genes are TRBV30 and TRBJ2-1; weak D call: TRBD2 (6 bases). The CDR3 runs to 11 residues. Trimming shortened V by 1 base and J by 9 bases, and 7 bases separated the two germline ends. CDR1 and CDR2 (germline): GTSNPN, SVGIG (reference sequence). CDR3 sequence (DNA): TGTGCCTGGAGTGGGAGGGGTGAGCAGTTCTTC. It is translated as CAWSGRGEQFF. Full variable domain (missing parts from reference TRBV30 and TRBJ2-1): SQTIHQWPATLVQPVGSPLSLECTVEGTSNPNLYWYRQAAGRGLQLLFYSVGIGQISSEVPQNLSASRPQDRQFILSSKKLLLSDSGFYLCAWSGRGEQFFGPGTRLTVL.

This rearrangement joins TRBV11-2 to TRBJ2-3; the match to TRBD1 covers 7 bases. This CDR3 is 15 amino acids long. V dropped 1 base and J dropped 0; count of bases not matched to a gene: 1. Germline loops: CDR1 SGHAT, CDR2 FQNNGV. The CDR3 bases are TGTGCCAGCAGCTTAGGACAGGGTAGCACAGATACGCAGTATTTT. Encoded protein: CASSLGQGSTDTQYF.

This clone has only a few counts. The J gene is TRBJ1-1, the V gene TRBV28; TRBD1 is a possible D gene (6 bases). Germline V gene sequence: CDR1 MDHEN, CDR2 SYDVKM. V was clipped by 5 bases and J by 11 bases, with 12 bases between them. There are 11 residues in the CDR3. The CDR3 DNA follows: TGTGCCAGCAGTGCCACAGGGAGCGCTTTCTTT. Protein product: CASSATGSAFF. Full variable domain (remainder filled in from reference TRBV28 and TRBJ1-1): DVKVTQSSRYLVKRTGEKVFLECVQDMDHENMFWYRQDPGLGLRLIYFSYDVKMKEKGDIPEGYSVSREKKERFSLILESASTNQTSMYLCASSATGSAFFGQGTRLTVV.

This clone was observed once. This chain links TRBV5-6 with TRBJ2-1; 11 nucleotides align to TRBD2. Germline CDR1 is SGHDT and CDR2 is YYEEEE. The ends lost 7 bases at V and 0 bases at J; junction bases unmatched: 9. The CDR3 contains 17 residues. CDR3 nucleotide sequence: TGTGCCAGCTCGACTAGCGGGGTGACTCTCTCCTACAATGAGCAGTTCTTC. This translates into CASSTSGVTLSYNEQFF.

This chain uses TRBV25-1 with TRBJ2-2; TRBD1 matches at 8 bases. The germline V gene has CDR1 MGHDK and CDR2 SYGVNS. V trimming: 5 bases; J trimming: 4 bases; junction bases outside the gene matches: 9. The CDR3 sequence is 16 residues long. CDR3 in DNA: TGTGCCAGCAGTCAAACAGGGGGAGCGTCCACCGGGGAGCTGTTTTTT. Translating gives CASSQTGGASTGELFF.

The rearrangement links TRBV27 to TRBJ1-1, with D possibly TRBD1 on 6 matching bases. Trimming took off 2 bases at V and 3 bases at J, with 10 bases between the two ends. This CDR3 comprises 14 residues. CDR1 MNHEY and CDR2 SMNVEV come from the germline V gene (reference sequence). CDR3 sequence: CASSLQGLDTEAFF. The CDR3, as DNA: TGTGCCAGCAGTTTACAGGGGTTGGACACTGAAGCTTTCTTT.

This sequence joins TRBV18 and TRBJ1-2; TRBD1 matches at 10 bases. Germline V gene data show CDR1 as KGHSH and CDR2 as LQKENI. V lost 0 bases, J lost 6 bases, and 4 bases stayed unmatched. The CDR3 runs 15 residues. The CDR3 nucleotides are TGTGCCAGCTCACCACCGACAGGGGGCTTGAATGGCTACACCTTC. Protein: CASSPPTGGLNGYTF.

The rearrangement uses TRBV7-9 and TRBJ1-3; the D gene is possibly TRBD1 (5 bases). The CDR3 is made up of 15 amino acids. Trimming pared 3 bases from V and 0 bases from J, leaving 9 bases between. Germline V gives CDR1 SEHNR, CDR2 FQNEAQ (reference sequence). For the CDR3, the DNA is TGTGCCAGCAGCTTTTCGGGGGTCTCTGGAAACACCATATATTTT. It translates to CASSFSGVSGNTIYF.

This clone was picked up a small number of times. The V gene is TRBV5-8, the J gene TRBJ1-5, with a possible D match to TRBD1 (5 bases). Germline assignment: CDR1 SGHTS and CDR2 YDEGEE. The CDR3 sequence is 14 residues long. Trimming left V 4 bases short and J 9 bases short, with 17 bases between. CDR3 protein: CASSPASGVAPQHF. The CDR3 bases are TGTGCCAGCAGCCCCGCCTCGGGGGTTGCGCCCCAGCATTTT.

The CDR3 DNA follows: TGCGCCAGCAGCCCAGGACTAGGAGAGACCCAGTACTTC. The encoded protein is CASSPGLGETQYF. V is TRBV5-1 and J is TRBJ2-5; 7 nucleotides match TRBD2. V dropped 4 bases and J dropped 4; count of bases not matched to a gene: 4. Germline CDR1 and CDR2: SGHRS and YFSETQ. CDR3 length: 13 amino acids.

The J gene is TRBJ2-3, the V gene TRBV7-2, with 8 bases lining up with TRBD2. The CDR3 extends over 14 amino acids. CDR1 is SGHTA and CDR2 is FQGNSA in the germline V gene. The junction had 4 bases not matched to a gene; V was cut back by 4 bases and J by 4 bases. CDR3 loop: CASSSLSGADTQYF. CDR3 in DNA: TGTGCCAGCAGCTCGCTTAGCGGGGCAGATACGCAGTATTTT.

The chain joins TRBV28 to TRBJ2-5, with 9 positions matching TRBD2. The CDR3 has 16 amino acids. Germline CDR1 is MDHEN and CDR2 is SYDVKM. Trimming removed 7 bases from V and 1 base from J; junction bases left unmatched: 10. CDR3 in DNA: TGTGCCAGCATTACTAGCGGGCTGGCCAGCCAAGAGACCCAGTACTTC. Protein: CASITSGLASQETQYF. Full variable domain (missing parts from reference TRBV28 and TRBJ2-5): DVKVTQSSRYLVKRTGEKVFLECVQDMDHENMFWYRQDPGLGLRLIYFSYDVKMKEKGDIPEGYSVSREKKERFSLILESASTNQTSMYLCASITSGLASQETQYFGPGTRLLVL.

J is TRBJ2-5 and V is TRBV7-9; 11 nucleotides line up with TRBD1. The CDR3 totals 15 residues. V lost 6 bases, J lost 5 bases, and 8 bases stayed unmatched. Germline loops: CDR1 SEHNR, CDR2 FQNEAQ (reference sequence). In DNA form, the CDR3 reads TGTGCCAGCAGTTTCGGACAGGGGGCGCTTGAGACCCAGTACTTC. Translated, it gives CASSFGQGALETQYF.

This chain uses TRBV19 with TRBJ1-6; D possibly corresponds to TRBD1 (6 bases). V was shortened by 4 bases and J by 4 bases, with 11 bases between the two germline ends. CDR3 length: 15 amino acids. From germline, CDR1 is LNHDA and CDR2 SQIVND (reference sequence). The CDR3 DNA follows: TGTGCCAGTAGTAAGGACAGTCTGTATAATTCACCCCTCCACTTT. Translating gives CASSKDSLYNSPLHF.